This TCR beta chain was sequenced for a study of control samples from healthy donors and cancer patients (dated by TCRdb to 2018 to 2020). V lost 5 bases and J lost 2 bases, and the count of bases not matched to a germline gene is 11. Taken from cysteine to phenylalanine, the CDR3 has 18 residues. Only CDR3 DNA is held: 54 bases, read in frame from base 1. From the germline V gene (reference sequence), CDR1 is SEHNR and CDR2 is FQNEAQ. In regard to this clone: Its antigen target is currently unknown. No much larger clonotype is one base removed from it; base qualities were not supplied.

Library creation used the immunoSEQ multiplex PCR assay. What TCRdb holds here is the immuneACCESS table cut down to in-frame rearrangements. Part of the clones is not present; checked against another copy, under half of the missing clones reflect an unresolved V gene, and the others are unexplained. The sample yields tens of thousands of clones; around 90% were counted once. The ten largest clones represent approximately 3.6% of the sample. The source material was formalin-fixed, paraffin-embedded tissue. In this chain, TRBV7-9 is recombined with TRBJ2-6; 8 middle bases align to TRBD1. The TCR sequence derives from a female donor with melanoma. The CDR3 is CASSRPRQGITGANVLTF. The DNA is TGTGCCAGCAGCCGACCACGACAGGGGATCACTGGGGCCAACGTCCTGACTTTC.